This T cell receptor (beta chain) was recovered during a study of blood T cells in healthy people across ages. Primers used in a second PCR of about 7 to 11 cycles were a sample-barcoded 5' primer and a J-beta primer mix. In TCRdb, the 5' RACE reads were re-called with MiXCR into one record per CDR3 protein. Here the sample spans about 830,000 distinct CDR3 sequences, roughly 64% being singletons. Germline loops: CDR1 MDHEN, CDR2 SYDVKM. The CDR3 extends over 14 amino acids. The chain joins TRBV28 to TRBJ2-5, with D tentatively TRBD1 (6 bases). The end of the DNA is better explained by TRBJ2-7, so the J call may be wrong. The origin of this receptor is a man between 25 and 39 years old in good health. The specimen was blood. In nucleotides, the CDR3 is TGTGCCAGCACCCAACAGGGCAACTCCTACGAGCAGTACTTC. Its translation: CASTQQGNSYEQYF.